The 28 T cell receptor beta chains in this list originate from one sample, sequenced in a study of T cells expressing NK-cell markers. From its re-call of the 5' RACE reads, TCRdb lists each CDR3 protein once, without DNA. Its table lists approximately 150,000 distinct CDR3 sequences. The source material was blood T cells: a sorted CD56 or NKG2C T cell subset, CD4+ or CD8+ T cells, or bulk PBMC T cells (not recorded which). These receptors were collected from a man aged 18 to 30 in good health.

The CDR3 protein is CASSYSWGSQPQHF. The chain uses TRBV6-2 or TRBV6-3 and TRBJ1-5; with no DNA, the TCRdb D assignment of TRBD1 cannot be verified. Germline CDR1 reads MNHEY; CDR2 reads SVGEGT. This CDR3 is 14 amino acids long.

The chain joins TRBV5-6 to TRBJ2-5; the TCRdb call, TRBD1, lacks DNA for checking. Germline values: CDR1 SGHDT, CDR2 YYEEEE. This CDR3 comprises 16 residues. This chain's CDR3 is CASSSLDRVIMETQYF.

The chain is built from TRBV14 and TRBJ1-6; with no DNA, the TCRdb D assignment of TRBD1 cannot be verified. Germline V gene data show CDR1 as SGHDN and CDR2 as FVKESK. This CDR3 spans 14 amino acids. The CDR3 loop reads CASSYSGLNSPLHF.

The chain employs TRBV19 and TRBJ2-2; TCRdb's assignment of TRBD2 cannot be checked, as there is no DNA. CDR1 and CDR2 from the germline V gene are LNHDA and SQIVND (reference sequence). The CDR3 runs 16 residues. CDR3 protein: CASSISSAGGPGELFF.

The chain links TRBV4-1 to TRBJ2-5; TCRdb's D call of TRBD2 is untestable without DNA. The germline V gene has CDR1 MGHRA and CDR2 YSYEKL. This CDR3 has 15 amino acids. The CDR3 region is CASSQPGLAQETQYF.

This chain joins TRBV21-1 and TRBJ1-1; TCRdb's D gene call, TRBD1, goes unchecked for lack of DNA. TRBV21-1 is deemed a pseudogene. The CDR3 loop spans 13 amino acids. The CDR3 spells CASSKQGTGGAFF.

V and J are TRBV19 and TRBJ1-2. The CDR3 spans 15 residues. In germline, CDR1 is LNHDA, CDR2 SQIVND (reference sequence). The CDR3 region is CASSRDDGRDYGYTF.

CDR3 in amino acids: CARTSGRLSTQYF. The chain has TRBV30 and TRBJ2-3; without DNA, the TCRdb call of TRBD2 cannot be checked. Germline values: CDR1 GTSNPN, CDR2 SVGIG (reference sequence). The length of the CDR3 is 13 residues. The variable domain in full, with the rest retrieved from reference TRBV30 and TRBJ2-3, is SQTIHQWPATLVQPVGSPLSLECTVEGTSNPNLYWYRQAAGRGLQLLFYSVGIGQISSEVPQNLSASRPQDRQFILSSKKLLLSDSGFYLCARTSGRLSTQYFGPGTRLTVL.

The chain is built from TRBV6-5 and TRBJ1-1; the D call from TCRdb, TRBD1, cannot be confirmed without DNA. Germline V gene lookup returns CDR1 MNHEY and CDR2 SVGAGI. This CDR3 is 14 amino acids long. The CDR3 sequence: CASSWRDRVTEAFF.

This rearrangement joins TRBV6-6 to TRBJ2-5; TCRdb gives TRBD2 as the D gene, but with no DNA this cannot be confirmed. The CDR3 contains 13 residues. CDR1 and CDR2 (germline): MNHNY, SVGAGI (reference sequence). The CDR3 here is CASRDYQEETQYF.

This chain links TRBV18 with TRBJ2-5; the TRBD2 assignment by TCRdb is unverifiable without DNA. The CDR3 extends over 19 amino acids. The germline gives CDR1 KGHSH, CDR2 LQKENI. Here the CDR3 reads CASSPLTDGEREEQETQYF.

The chain combines TRBV27 with TRBJ2-5. CDR1 and CDR2 (germline): MNHEY, SMNVEV (reference sequence). The CDR3 length is 11 residues. CDR3 in amino acids: CASSFVGTQYF.

The chain is built from TRBV19 and TRBJ1-3; TCRdb's D gene call, TRBD1, goes unchecked for lack of DNA. CDR3 length: 16 residues. Germline-derived CDR1 and CDR2 are LNHDA and SQIVND (reference sequence). The CDR3 here is CASMTTGAISGNTIYF.

This chain uses TRBV6-4 with TRBJ1-4; TCRdb outputs TRBD1, but without DNA this stays unchecked. The CDR3 contains 17 residues. Germline CDR1 and CDR2: MRHNA and SNTAGT. Here the CDR3 reads CASSTRDRGQAGEKLFF.

The chain recombines TRBV6-5 with TRBJ2-1; TCRdb outputs TRBD2, but without DNA this stays unchecked. There are 11 residues in the CDR3. Germline-derived CDR1 and CDR2 are MNHEY and SVGAGI. This CDR3 is CASRGGSGKFF.

V and J are TRBV7-8 and TRBJ2-5; the TCRdb D gene call, TRBD2, has no DNA to confirm it. The V gene's germline CDR1 is SGHVS and CDR2 FQNEAQ. The CDR3 sequence is 14 residues long. The CDR3 reads CASSFGVGGETQYF.

This rearrangement joins TRBV29-1 to TRBJ2-1; the TRBD1 assignment by TCRdb is unverifiable without DNA. CDR3 length: 15 amino acids. Germline assignment: CDR1 SQVTM and CDR2 ANQGSEA. CDR3 protein: CSAVGEGAPYNEQFF.

The V gene is TRBV20-1, the J gene TRBJ2-3; the TCRdb D gene call, TRBD1, has no DNA to confirm it. The germline V gene encodes CDR1 DFQATT and CDR2 SNEGSKA (reference sequence). The CDR3 runs to 14 residues. This chain's CDR3 is CSAGTGTITDTQYF.

The V gene is TRBV7-8, the J gene TRBJ2-1. CDR1 and CDR2 (germline): SGHVS, FQNEAQ. This CDR3 region has 17 residues. CDR3 amino acids: CASRPDGYASGENEQFF.

This chain uses TRBV3-1 with TRBJ1-5. CDR1 is LGHDT, CDR2 YNNKEL, per germline (reference sequence). The CDR3 has 16 amino acids. The CDR3 loop reads CASSQGWSDGNQPQHF.

The chain uses TRBV28 and TRBJ1-2; absent DNA, TCRdb's TRBD1 call cannot be checked. CDR1 and CDR2 from the germline V gene are MDHEN and SYDVKM. The CDR3 is made up of 13 amino acids. The CDR3 protein is CASSFGRLYGYTF.

The chain recombines TRBV25-1 with TRBJ2-1; the D gene TCRdb calls, TRBD1, cannot be checked with no DNA. CDR3 length: 16 amino acids. Germline values: CDR1 MGHDK, CDR2 SYGVNS. The CDR3 sequence is CASSPTGGDIPGEQFF.

V gene TRBV20-1 combines with J gene TRBJ1-4. Germline loops: CDR1 DFQATT, CDR2 SNEGSKA (reference sequence). The CDR3 runs 15 residues. This CDR3 reads CSARDPKATNEKLFF.

The V call is TRBV9, the J call TRBJ2-5. Germline V gives CDR1 SGDLS, CDR2 YYNGEE. This CDR3 region has 14 residues. CDR3 protein: CASSVERDQETQYF.

The chain recombines TRBV9 with TRBJ2-7. Germline V gene sequence: CDR1 SGDLS, CDR2 YYNGEE. This CDR3 region has 15 residues. CDR3 protein: CASSVGISGSYEQYF.

This rearrangement joins TRBV4-1 to TRBJ2-1. CDR3 length: 13 amino acids. CDR1 and CDR2 (germline): MGHRA, YSYEKL. The CDR3 region is CASSQESGNEQFF.

This chain uses TRBV28 with TRBJ1-3; without DNA, the TCRdb call of TRBD1 cannot be checked. The CDR3 totals 11 residues. CDR1 is MDHEN, CDR2 SYDVKM, per germline. This CDR3 is CGTGVGNTIYF.

V and J are TRBV5-6 and TRBJ2-7. Germline CDR1 and CDR2: SGHDT and YYEEEE. CDR3 size: 11 residues. The CDR3 sequence: CASRDPYEQYF.